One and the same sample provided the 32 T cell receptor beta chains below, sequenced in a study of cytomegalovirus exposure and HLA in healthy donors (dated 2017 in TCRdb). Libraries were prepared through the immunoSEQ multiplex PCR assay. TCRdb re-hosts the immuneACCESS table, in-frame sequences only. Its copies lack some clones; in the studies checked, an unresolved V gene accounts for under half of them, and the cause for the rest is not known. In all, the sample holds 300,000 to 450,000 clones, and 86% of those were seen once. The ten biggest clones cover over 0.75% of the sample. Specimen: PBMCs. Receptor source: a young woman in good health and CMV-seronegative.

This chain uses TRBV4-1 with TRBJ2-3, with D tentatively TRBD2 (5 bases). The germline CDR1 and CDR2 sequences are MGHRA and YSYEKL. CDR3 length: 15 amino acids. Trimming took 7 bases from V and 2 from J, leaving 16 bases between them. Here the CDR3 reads CASTPGSSYTDTQYF. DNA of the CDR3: TGCGCCAGCACCCCGGGATCCTCCTACACAGATACGCAGTATTTT.

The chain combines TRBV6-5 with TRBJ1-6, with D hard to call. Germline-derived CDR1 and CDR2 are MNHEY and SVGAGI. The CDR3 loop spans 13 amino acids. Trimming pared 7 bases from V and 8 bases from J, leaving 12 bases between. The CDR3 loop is CASTNGDYSPLHF. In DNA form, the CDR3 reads TGTGCCAGCACCAACGGAGACTATTCACCCCTCCACTTT.

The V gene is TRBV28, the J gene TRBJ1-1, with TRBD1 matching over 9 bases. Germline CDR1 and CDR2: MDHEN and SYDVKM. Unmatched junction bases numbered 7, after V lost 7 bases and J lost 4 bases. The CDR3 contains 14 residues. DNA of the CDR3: TGTGCCAGCAAAACAGGGGGCGCGTTCACTGAAGCTTTCTTT. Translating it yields CASKTGGAFTEAFF.

The DNA of the CDR3 is TGTGCCATCCGGGATCCCTCGGGGTATGGCTACACCTTC. Residues: CAIRDPSGYGYTF. The chain combines TRBV10-3 with TRBJ1-2; no clear D gene. The germline V gene encodes CDR1 ENHRY and CDR2 SYGVKD. Between the trimmed V and J ends, which lost 8 bases and 5 bases, there was a span of 15 bases. CDR3 length equals 13 residues.

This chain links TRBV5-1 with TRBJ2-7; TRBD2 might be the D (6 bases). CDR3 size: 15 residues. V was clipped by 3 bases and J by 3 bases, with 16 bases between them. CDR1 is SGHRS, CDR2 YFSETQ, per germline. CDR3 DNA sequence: TGCGCCAGCAGCTCGGGAGCTAGCCAGAACTACGAGCAGTACTTC. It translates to CASSSGASQNYEQYF.

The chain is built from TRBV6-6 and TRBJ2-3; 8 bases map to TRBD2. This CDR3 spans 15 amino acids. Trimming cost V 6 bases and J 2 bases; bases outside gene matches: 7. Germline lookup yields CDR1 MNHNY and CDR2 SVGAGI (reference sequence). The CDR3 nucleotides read TGTGCCAGCAGGGGACGGCGGGGGGACACAGATACGCAGTATTTT. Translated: CASRGRRGDTDTQYF.

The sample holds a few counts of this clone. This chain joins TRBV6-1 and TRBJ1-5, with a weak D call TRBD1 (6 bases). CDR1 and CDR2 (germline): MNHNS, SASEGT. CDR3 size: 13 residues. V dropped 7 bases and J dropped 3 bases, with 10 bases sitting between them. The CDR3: CASTRDNNQPQHF. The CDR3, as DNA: TGTGCCAGCACCCGGGACAACAATCAGCCCCAGCATTTT.

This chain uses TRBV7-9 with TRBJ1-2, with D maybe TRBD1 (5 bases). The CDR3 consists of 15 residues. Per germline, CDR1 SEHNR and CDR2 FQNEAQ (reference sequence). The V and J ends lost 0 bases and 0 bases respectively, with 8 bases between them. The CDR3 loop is CASSLAGEANYGYTF. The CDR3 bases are TGTGCCAGCAGCTTAGCAGGGGAAGCTAACTATGGCTACACCTTC.

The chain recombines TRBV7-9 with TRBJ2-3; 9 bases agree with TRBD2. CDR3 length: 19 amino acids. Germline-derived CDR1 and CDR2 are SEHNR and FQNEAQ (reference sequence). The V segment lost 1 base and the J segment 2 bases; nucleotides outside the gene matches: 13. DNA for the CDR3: TGTGCCAGCAGCTTAGGAGGTAGCGGGGGTGCTCTATTCACAGATACGCAGTATTTT. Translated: CASSLGGSGGALFTDTQYF.

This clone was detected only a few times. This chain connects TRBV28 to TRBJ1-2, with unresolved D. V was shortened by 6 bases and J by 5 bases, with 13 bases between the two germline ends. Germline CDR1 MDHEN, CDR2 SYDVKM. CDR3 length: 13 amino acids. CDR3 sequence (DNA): TGTGCCAGCAGCCTAGTAGGTCCGTATGGCTACACCTTC. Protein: CASSLVGPYGYTF.

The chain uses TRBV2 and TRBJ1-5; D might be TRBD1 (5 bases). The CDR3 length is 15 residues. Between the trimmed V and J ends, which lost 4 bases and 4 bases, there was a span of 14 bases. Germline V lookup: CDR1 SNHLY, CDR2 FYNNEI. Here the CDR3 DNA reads TGTGCCAGCAGTGGGGGGGGATGGGAAAATCAGCCCCAGCATTTT. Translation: CASSGGGWENQPQHF.

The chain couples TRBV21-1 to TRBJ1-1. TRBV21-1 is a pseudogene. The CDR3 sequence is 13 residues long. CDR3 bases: TGTGCCAGCAGCGCGGGAGGCGACGCTGAAGCTTTCTTT. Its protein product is CASSAGGDAEAFF.

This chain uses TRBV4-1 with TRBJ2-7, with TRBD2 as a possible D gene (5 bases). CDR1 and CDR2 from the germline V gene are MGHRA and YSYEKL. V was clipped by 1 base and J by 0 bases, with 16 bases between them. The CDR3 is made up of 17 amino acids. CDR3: CASSQAPGIVSSYEQYF. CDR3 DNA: TGCGCCAGCAGCCAAGCCCCGGGGATTGTAAGCTCCTACGAGCAGTACTTC.

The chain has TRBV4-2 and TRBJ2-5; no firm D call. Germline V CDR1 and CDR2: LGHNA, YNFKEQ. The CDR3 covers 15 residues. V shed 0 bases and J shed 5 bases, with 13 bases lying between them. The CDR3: CASSQEDTRLETQYF. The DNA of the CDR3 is TGTGCCAGCAGCCAAGAAGATACGAGGTTGGAGACCCAGTACTTC.

CDR3 sequence reads: CASTRTPSYEQYF. The CDR3 DNA follows: TGTGCCAGCACCCGGACACCCTCCTACGAGCAGTACTTC. The V gene is TRBV28, the J gene TRBJ2-7; D perhaps matches TRBD1 (5 bases). Trimming took 7 bases from V and 0 from J, leaving 10 bases between them. Germline CDR1 and CDR2: MDHEN and SYDVKM. The CDR3 spans 13 residues. The variable domain in full, completed from reference TRBV28 and TRBJ2-7, reads DVKVTQSSRYLVKRTGEKVFLECVQDMDHENMFWYRQDPGLGLRLIYFSYDVKMKEKGDIPEGYSVSREKKERFSLILESASTNQTSMYLCASTRTPSYEQYFGPGTRLTVT.

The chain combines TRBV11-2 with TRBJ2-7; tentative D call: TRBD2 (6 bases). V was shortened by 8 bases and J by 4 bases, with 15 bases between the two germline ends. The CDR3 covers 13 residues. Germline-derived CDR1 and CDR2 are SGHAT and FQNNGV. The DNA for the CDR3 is TGTGCCAGCGAAGCGGGTCCGCATTACGAGCAGTACTTC. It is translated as CASEAGPHYEQYF.

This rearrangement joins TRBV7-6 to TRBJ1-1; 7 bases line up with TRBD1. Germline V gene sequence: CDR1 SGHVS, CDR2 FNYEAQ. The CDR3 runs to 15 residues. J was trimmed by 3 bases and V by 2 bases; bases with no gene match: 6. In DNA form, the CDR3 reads TGTGCCAGCAGCTTAACGACAGGGTCGGACACTGAAGCTTTCTTT. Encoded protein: CASSLTTGSDTEAFF.

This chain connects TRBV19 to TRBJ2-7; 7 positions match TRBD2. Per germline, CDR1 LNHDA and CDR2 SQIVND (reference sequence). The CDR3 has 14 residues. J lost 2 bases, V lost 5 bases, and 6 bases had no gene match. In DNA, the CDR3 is TGTGCCAGTAGTCTTATAGCGGGTGCCTACGAGCAGTACTTC. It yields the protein CASSLIAGAYEQYF.

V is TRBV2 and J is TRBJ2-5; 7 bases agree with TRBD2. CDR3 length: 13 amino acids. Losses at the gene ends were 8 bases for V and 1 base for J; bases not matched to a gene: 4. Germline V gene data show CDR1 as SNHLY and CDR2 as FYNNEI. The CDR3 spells CASRLASQETQYF. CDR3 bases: TGTGCCAGCCGACTAGCAAGCCAAGAGACCCAGTACTTC.

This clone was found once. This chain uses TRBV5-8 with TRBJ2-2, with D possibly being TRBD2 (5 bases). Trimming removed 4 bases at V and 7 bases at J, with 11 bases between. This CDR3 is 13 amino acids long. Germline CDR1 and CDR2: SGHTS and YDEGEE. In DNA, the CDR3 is TGTGCCAGCAGCCCGGAGGCGGACGGGGAGCTGTTTTTT. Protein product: CASSPEADGELFF. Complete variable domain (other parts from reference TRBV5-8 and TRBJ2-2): EAGVTQSPTHLIKTRGQQATLRCSPISGHTSVYWYQQALGLGLQFLLWYDEGEERNRGNFPPRFSGRQFPNYSSELNVNALELEDSALYLCASSPEADGELFFGEGSRLTVL.

In nucleotides, the CDR3 is TGTGCCAGTAGGAGGACAGGGCCTATGAACACTGAAGCTTTCTTT. It codes for CASRRTGPMNTEAFF. V gene TRBV19 combines with J gene TRBJ1-1; 8 nucleotides match TRBD1. This CDR3 has 15 amino acids. J lost 0 bases, V lost 6 bases, and 6 bases had no gene match. The germline V gene encodes CDR1 LNHDA and CDR2 SQIVND (reference sequence).

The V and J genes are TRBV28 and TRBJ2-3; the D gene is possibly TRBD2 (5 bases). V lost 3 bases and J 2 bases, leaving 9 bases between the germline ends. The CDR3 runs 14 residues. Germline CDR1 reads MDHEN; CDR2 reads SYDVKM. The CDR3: CASSFGGNTDTQYF. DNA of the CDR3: TGTGCCAGCAGTTTTGGAGGAAACACAGATACGCAGTATTTT.

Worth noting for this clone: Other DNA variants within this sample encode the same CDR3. Here the CDR3 DNA reads TGTGCCTGGAGTGTACAGGGCTATGGCTACACCTTC. Translating gives CAWSVQGYGYTF. The chain carries TRBV30 and TRBJ1-2, with D maybe TRBD1 (6 bases). This CDR3 region has 12 residues. The germline gives CDR1 GTSNPN, CDR2 SVGIG (reference sequence). Trimming left V 0 bases short and J 4 bases short, with 6 bases between.

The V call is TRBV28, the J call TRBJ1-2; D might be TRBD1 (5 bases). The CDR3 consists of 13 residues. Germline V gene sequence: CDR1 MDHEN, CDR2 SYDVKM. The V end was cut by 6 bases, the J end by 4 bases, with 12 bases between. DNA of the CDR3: TGTGCCAGCAGCCCCAGACAGCCCTATGGCTACACCTTC. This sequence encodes CASSPRQPYGYTF.

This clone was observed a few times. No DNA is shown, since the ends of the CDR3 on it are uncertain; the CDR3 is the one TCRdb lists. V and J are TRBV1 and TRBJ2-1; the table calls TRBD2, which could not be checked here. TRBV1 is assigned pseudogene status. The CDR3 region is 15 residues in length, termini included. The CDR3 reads CTSSQVASGNNEQFF.

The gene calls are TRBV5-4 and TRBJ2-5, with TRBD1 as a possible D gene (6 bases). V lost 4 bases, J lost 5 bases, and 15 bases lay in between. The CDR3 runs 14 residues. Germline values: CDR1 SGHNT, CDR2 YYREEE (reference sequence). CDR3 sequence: CASSPWSGEETQYF. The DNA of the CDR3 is TGTGCCAGCAGCCCGTGGTCAGGGGAGGAGACCCAGTACTTC.

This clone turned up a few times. CDR3 DNA sequence: TGTGCCAGCAGCTCGACAGGGGATAATTCACCCCTCCACTTT. Encoded protein: CASSSTGDNSPLHF. The chain recombines TRBV7-9 with TRBJ1-6, with 8 bases that match TRBD1. The J segment lost 5 bases and the V segment lost 4 bases, leaving 1 base of the junction unmatched. CDR3 size: 14 residues. The germline CDR1 and CDR2 sequences are SEHNR and FQNEAQ (reference sequence).

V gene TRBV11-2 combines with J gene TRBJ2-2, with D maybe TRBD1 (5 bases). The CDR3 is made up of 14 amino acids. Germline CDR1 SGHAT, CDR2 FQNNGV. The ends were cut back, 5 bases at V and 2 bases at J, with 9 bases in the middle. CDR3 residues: CASSLDINTGELFF. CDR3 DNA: TGTGCCAGCAGCCTGGACATAAACACCGGGGAGCTGTTTTTT.

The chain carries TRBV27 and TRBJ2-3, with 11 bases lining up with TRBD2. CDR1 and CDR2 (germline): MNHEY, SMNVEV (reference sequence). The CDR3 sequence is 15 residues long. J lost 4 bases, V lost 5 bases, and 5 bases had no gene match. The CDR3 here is CASSLLAGVADTQYF. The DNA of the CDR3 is TGTGCCAGCAGTCTACTAGCGGGAGTGGCAGATACGCAGTATTTT.

In DNA, the CDR3 is TGTGCCAGCACCCTGGGACAGGGAGGCAATCAGCCCCAGCATTTT. Its protein is CASTLGQGGNQPQHF. This chain links TRBV6-1 with TRBJ1-5, with 9 bases fitting TRBD1. V was clipped by 7 bases and J by 2 bases; unmatched bases: 6. Germline CDR1 MNHNS, CDR2 SASEGT. The CDR3 totals 15 residues.

The CDR3 nucleotides are TGTGCCAGCAGTGTTGCCAGGTCGACAGCTGAAGCTTTCTTT. This encodes CASSVARSTAEAFF. The V and J genes are TRBV2 and TRBJ1-1, with D perhaps TRBD1 (5 bases). V lost 4 bases and J 6 bases, leaving 15 bases between the germline ends. CDR1 SNHLY and CDR2 FYNNEI come from the germline V gene. The CDR3 spans 14 residues.

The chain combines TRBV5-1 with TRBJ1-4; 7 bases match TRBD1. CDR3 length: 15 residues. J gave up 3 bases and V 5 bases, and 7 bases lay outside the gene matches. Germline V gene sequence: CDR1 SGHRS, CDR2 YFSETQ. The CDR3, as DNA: TGCGCCAGCAGGAACACAGGGGCTCCTAATGAAAAACTGTTTTTT. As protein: CASRNTGAPNEKLFF.